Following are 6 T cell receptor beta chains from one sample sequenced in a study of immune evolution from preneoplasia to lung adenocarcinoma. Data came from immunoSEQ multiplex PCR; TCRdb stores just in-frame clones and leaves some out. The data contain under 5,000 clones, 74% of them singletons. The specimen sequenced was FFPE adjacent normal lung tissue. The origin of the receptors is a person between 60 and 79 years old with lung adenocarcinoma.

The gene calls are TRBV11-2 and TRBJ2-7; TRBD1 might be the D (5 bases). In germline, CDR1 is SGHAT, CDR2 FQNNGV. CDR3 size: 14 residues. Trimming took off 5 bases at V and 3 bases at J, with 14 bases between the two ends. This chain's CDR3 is CASSIGTQGYEQYF. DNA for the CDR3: TGTGCCAGCAGCATCGGAACCCAGGGCTACGAGCAGTACTTC.

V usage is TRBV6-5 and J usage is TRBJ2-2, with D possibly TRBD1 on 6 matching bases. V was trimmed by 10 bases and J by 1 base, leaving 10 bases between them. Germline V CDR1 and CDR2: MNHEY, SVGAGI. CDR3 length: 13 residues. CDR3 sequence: CATTTGNTGELFF. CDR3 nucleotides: TGTGCCACTACGACAGGGAACACCGGGGAGCTGTTTTTT.

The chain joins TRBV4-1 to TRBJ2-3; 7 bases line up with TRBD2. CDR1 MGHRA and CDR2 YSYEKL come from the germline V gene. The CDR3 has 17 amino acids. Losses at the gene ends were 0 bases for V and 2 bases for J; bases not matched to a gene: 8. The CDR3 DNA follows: TGCGCCAGCAGCCAAGATAACCCTAGCGGAACCACAGATACGCAGTATTTT. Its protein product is CASSQDNPSGTTDTQYF.

The DNA of the CDR3 is TGTGCCAGCAGTTCCGCCGCCGACAGGGGGAACACTGAAGCTTTCTTT. It translates to CASSSAADRGNTEAFF. The V call is TRBV28, the J call TRBJ1-1; 8 bases line up with TRBD1. J gave up 1 base and V 4 bases, and 8 bases lay outside the gene matches. This CDR3 region has 16 residues. The germline V gene encodes CDR1 MDHEN and CDR2 SYDVKM.

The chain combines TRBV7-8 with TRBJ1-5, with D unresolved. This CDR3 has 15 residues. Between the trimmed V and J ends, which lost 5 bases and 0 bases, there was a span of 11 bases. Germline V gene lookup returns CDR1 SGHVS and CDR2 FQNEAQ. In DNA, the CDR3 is TGTGCCAGCAGCCCTTTCGGTTATAGCAATCAGCCCCAGCATTTT. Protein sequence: CASSPFGYSNQPQHF.

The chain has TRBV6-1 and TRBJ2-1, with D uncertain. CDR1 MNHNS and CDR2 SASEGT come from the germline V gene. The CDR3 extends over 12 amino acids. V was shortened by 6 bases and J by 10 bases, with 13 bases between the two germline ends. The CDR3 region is CASSAYLREQFF. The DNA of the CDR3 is TGTGCCAGCAGCGCATACTTGCGGGAGCAGTTCTTC.